This TCR beta chain was recorded in a study of T cell responses to AZD1222 COVID-19 vaccine. Germline V gene sequence: CDR1 MNHEY, CDR2 SMNVEV (reference sequence). The CDR3 extends over 18 amino acids. After removal of 10 bases from V and 4 bases from J, the junction contained 15 bases not matched to a gene. The assay was immunoSEQ multiplex PCR, and TCRdb's table has in-frame clones only and misses some. The sample lists roughly 140,000 clones, over 80% seen once, with about 3% in the top ten. This chain joins TRBV27 and TRBJ2-2; 13 bases map to TRBD2. Sample: peripheral blood, taken on day 0 of MenACWY control vaccination. The sequence came from an adult in good health. In nucleotides, the CDR3 is TGTGCCACATCCCCGGGACTAGCGGGACTCTGGGGCACCGGGGAGCTGTTTTTT. This codes for CATSPGLAGLWGTGELFF.